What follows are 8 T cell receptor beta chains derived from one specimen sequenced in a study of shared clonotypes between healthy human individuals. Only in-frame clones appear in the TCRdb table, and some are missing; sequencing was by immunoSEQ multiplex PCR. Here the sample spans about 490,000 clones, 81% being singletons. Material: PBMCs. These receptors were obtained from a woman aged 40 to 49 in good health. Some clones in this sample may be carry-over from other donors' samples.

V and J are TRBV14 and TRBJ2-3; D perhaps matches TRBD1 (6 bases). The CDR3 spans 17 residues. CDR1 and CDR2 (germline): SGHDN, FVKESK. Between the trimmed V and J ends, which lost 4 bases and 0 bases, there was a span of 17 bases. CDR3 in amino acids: CASSRYRASGSTDTQYF. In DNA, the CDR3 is TGTGCCAGCAGCCGTTACAGGGCCTCGGGAAGCACAGATACGCAGTATTTT.

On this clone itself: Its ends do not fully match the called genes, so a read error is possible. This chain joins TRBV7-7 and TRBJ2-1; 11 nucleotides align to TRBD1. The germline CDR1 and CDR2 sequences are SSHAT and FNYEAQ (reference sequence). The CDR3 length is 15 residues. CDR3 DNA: TGTGCTAGCAGCAAGGACAGGGGGCGATTCAATGAGCAGTTCTTC. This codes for CASSKDRGRFNEQFF.

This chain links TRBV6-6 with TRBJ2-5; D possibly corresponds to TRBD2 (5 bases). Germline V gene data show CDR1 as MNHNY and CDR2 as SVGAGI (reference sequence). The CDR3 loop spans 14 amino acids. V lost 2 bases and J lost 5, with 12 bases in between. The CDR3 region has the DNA TGTGCCAGCAGTTACATGGGGAGCTGGGAGACCCAGTACTTC. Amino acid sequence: CASSYMGSWETQYF.

This CDR3 is CASGRLADYEQYF. The CDR3 DNA reads as TGTGCCAGTGGCCGTCTAGCGGACTACGAGCAGTACTTC. V gene TRBV19 combines with J gene TRBJ2-7; 7 bases align to TRBD2. The trim removed 8 bases at V and 3 bases at J, leaving 7 bases unmatched. This CDR3 spans 13 amino acids. The V gene's germline CDR1 is LNHDA and CDR2 SQIVND (reference sequence).

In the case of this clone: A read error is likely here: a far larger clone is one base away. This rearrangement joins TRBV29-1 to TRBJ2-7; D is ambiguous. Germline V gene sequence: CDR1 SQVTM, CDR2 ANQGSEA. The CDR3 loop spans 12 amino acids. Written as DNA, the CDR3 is TGCAGCGTTGAGGTCAGTACCTACAAGCAGTACTTC. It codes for CSVEVSTYKQYF.

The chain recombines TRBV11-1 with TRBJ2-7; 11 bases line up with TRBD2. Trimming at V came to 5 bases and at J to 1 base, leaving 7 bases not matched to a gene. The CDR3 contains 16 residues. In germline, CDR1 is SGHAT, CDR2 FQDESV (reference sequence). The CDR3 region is CASSRRLAGTSYEQYF. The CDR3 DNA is TGTGCCAGCAGCCGCCGACTAGCGGGGACGTCCTACGAGCAGTACTTC.

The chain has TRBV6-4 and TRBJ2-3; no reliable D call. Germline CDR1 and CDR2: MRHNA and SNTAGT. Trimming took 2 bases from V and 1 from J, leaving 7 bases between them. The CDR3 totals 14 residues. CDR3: CASSDGHRTDTQYF. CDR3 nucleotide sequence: TGTGCCAGCAGTGACGGGCACCGCACAGATACGCAGTATTTT.

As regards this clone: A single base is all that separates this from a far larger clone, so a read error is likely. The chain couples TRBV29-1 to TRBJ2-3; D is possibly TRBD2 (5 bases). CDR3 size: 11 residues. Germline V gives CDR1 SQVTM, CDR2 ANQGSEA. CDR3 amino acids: CSIETGNTQYF. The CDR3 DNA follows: TGCAGCATTGAGACGGGAAATACGCAGTATTTT.